This T cell receptor (beta chain) appears in the sequencing data of a study of T-cell memory formation after mild COVID-19. Study findings and constraints: There were some responding clones in pre-infection memory, which suggested that cross-reactive memory had joined. Chiefly within CM and EM were the contracting CD4+ clones; CD8+ ones were within EMRA. CD4/CD8 balance characterized clones contracting day 15 to 85, and CD4+ skew characterized later expanders.

Trimming took 5 bases from V and 8 from J; bases not matched to a gene: 4. Germline-derived CDR1 and CDR2 are LNHDA and SQIVND (reference sequence). The CDR3 consists of 15 residues. This clonotype was picked up a small number of times. What it binds is not known. Amplification by 5'RACE using constant-segment primers produced TCR alpha and TCR beta cDNA libraries that carried sample barcodes and UMIs. From the 5' RACE reads, TCRdb called clonotypes with MiXCR, one entry per CDR3 protein. This table has some 450,000 distinct CDR3 sequences, around 19% appearing once. The chain has TRBV19 and TRBJ1-6; TRBD1 matches at 12 bases. Sequences were obtained from PBMCs or a T cell subset sorted from them (not recorded which). This TCR was recovered from an adult woman who had mild COVID-19 (a few samples of this study predate the infection). Cell type and time point are not known. CDR3 bases: TGTGCCAGTAGTGGGACAGGGGGCGCGGATTCACCCCTCCACTTT. Its translation: CASSGTGGADSPLHF. Full variable domain (missing parts from reference TRBV19 and TRBJ1-6): DGGITQSPKYLFRKEGQNVTLSCEQNLNHDAMYWYRQDPGQGLRLIYYSQIVNDFQKGDIAEGYSVSREKKESFPLTVTSAQKNPTAFYLCASSGTGGADSPLHFGNGTRLTVT.